This T cell receptor (beta chain) was observed in a study of beta chain features in type 1 diabetes. Findings of the study overall: Fewer insertions but more deletions were seen at VDJ junctions in type 1 diabetes patients. Moderately but significantly shorter TCRB CDR3s were found in Type 1 diabetes patients in all four CD4+ subsets.

Of the isolated RNA, all was reverse transcribed, and so the sequenced material was expressed TCRB transcripts. Assay used: immunoSEQ multiplex PCR; TCRdb lists only in-frame clones, some missing. This sample has 100,000 to 150,000 clones, with roughly 17% found just once. For this clone: The antigen is unknown. The same CDR3 is also encoded by other DNA sequences in this sample.

Germline loops: CDR1 LNHDA, CDR2 SQIVND (reference sequence). The V segment lost 1 base and the J segment 2 bases; nucleotides outside the gene matches: 4. CDR3 size: 15 residues. The origin of this receptor is a young man with type 1 diabetes. Material for sequencing was central memory CD4+ T cells from blood. V and J are TRBV19 and TRBJ1-2; 7 nucleotides align to TRBD1. CDR3 bases: TGTGCCAGTAGTATAGTGGGGACAGTCAACTATGGCTACACCTTC. It is translated as CASSIVGTVNYGYTF.